The 13 T cell receptor beta chains below all came from one sample that was sequenced in a study of T cells after yellow fever vaccination. One entry per CDR3 protein results from TCRdb running MiXCR on the 5' RACE reads. This table has approximately 120,000 distinct CDR3 sequences, 7.5% to 10% appearing once. Sequencing used CD8+ T cells sorted from PBMCs, obtained on the day of the yellow fever booster vaccination. The origin of the receptors is a man aged 18 to 35 who received the YFV17D yellow fever vaccine.

The chain couples TRBV14 to TRBJ2-3, with a tentative D call TRBD2 (6 bases). CDR1 and CDR2 (germline): SGHDN, FVKESK. The CDR3 spans 16 residues. V lost 1 base to trimming and J lost 1 base, with 12 bases between them. In nucleotides, the CDR3 is TGTGCCAGCAGCCAAGTGGACACGGGGGGCACAGATACGCAGTATTTT. This translates into CASSQVDTGGTDTQYF.

J is TRBJ1-1 and V is TRBV5-6; TRBD1 is a possible D gene (5 bases). CDR3 length equals 16 residues. Trimming left V 6 bases short and J 1 base short, with 19 bases between. The germline CDR1 and CDR2 sequences are SGHDT and YYEEEE. Here the CDR3 DNA reads TGTGCCAGCATCCCCCTGGGGGGGGGGGAGAACACTGAAGCTTTCTTT. Translating gives CASIPLGGGENTEAFF.

Comment on this clonotype: The junction and the germline gene differ at one end; a read error may be behind it. Written as DNA, the CDR3 is TGTGCCAGCAGTCGCCCGGGACCCCAAGGGACCCAGTACTTC. Its translation: CASSRPGPQGTQYF. This chain connects TRBV2 to TRBJ2-5, with D perhaps being TRBD1 or TRBD2 (5 bases each). The CDR3 contains 14 residues. Germline V gene data show CDR1 as SNHLY and CDR2 as FYNNEI. The full variable domain, with the rest looked up from reference TRBV2 and TRBJ2-5, is EPEVTQTPSHQVTQMGQEVILRCVPISNHLYFYWYRQILGQKVEFLVSFYNNEISEKSEIFDDQFSVERPDGSNFTLKIRSTKLEDSAMYFCASSRPGPQGTQYFGPGTRLLVL.

In this sample, this clonotype turned up a few times. The V gene is TRBV7-2, the J gene TRBJ2-3, with TRBD2 identical over 8 bases. V lost 5 bases and J lost 1; bases outside the gene matches: 5. CDR3 length: 15 residues. Germline CDR1 is SGHTA and CDR2 is FQGNSA. The CDR3: CASSGGRLRTDTQYF. The CDR3 nucleotides are TGTGCCAGCAGCGGCGGGAGGCTACGCACAGATACGCAGTATTTT. The full variable domain, completed using reference TRBV7-2 and TRBJ2-3, is GAGVSQSPSNKVTEKGKDVELRCDPISGHTALYWYRQSLGQGLEFLIYFQGNSAPDKSGLPSDRFSAERTGGSVSTLTIQRTQQEDSAVYLCASSGGRLRTDTQYFGPGTRLTVL.

This clonotype was seen a handful of times. The rearrangement uses TRBV27 and TRBJ2-7; possibly TRBD1 or TRBD2 for D (5 bases each). CDR3 length equals 13 residues. From germline, CDR1 is MNHEY and CDR2 SMNVEV (reference sequence). The V gene lost 6 bases and the J gene lost 2 bases, with 11 bases spanning the gap. CDR3 region: CASRPGRTYEQYF. In DNA form, the CDR3 reads TGTGCCAGCAGGCCGGGACGGACCTACGAGCAGTACTTC.

This clonotype was recorded many times. The V gene is TRBV20-1, the J gene TRBJ2-5; D could derive from TRBD1 or TRBD2 (5 bases each). Germline CDR1 reads DFQATT; CDR2 reads SNEGSKA (reference sequence). The CDR3 covers 14 residues. The germline V and J ends were trimmed by 0 bases and 7 bases, with 15 bases remaining between them. The CDR3 DNA sequence: TGCAGTGCTAGAGATTTAGGGTCCGGGGCGACCCAGTACTTC. This translates into CSARDLGSGATQYF.

This clonotype occurred many times. V is TRBV4-3 and J is TRBJ1-2, with D uncertain. The CDR3 covers 15 residues. V shed 0 bases and J shed 7 bases, with 15 bases lying between them. Looked up from germline, CDR1 is LGHNA and CDR2 is YSLEER. This CDR3 is CASSQDMDSTGGYTF. The DNA for the CDR3 is TGCGCCAGCAGCCAAGATATGGATAGTACGGGTGGCTACACCTTC.

The chain combines TRBV4-2 with TRBJ2-2; 14 bases align to TRBD2. This CDR3 is built from 16 residues. The ends lost 3 bases at V and 3 bases at J; junction bases unmatched: 0. In germline, CDR1 is LGHNA, CDR2 YNFKEQ. The CDR3 loop reads CASSQGLAGDTGELFF. The CDR3 nucleotides read TGTGCCAGCAGCCAGGGACTAGCGGGGGACACCGGGGAGCTGTTTTTT.

J is TRBJ2-1 and V is TRBV14; D remains unclear. Germline CDR1 is SGHDN and CDR2 is FVKESK. Trimming took 3 bases from V and 0 from J, leaving 15 bases between them. The CDR3 runs 17 residues. CDR3 residues: CASSHSPLVSSYNEQFF. In nucleotides, the CDR3 is TGTGCCAGCAGCCATAGTCCGCTGGTAAGCTCCTACAATGAGCAGTTCTTC.

This clonotype was detected ten times or more. The chain recombines TRBV6-2 or TRBV6-3 with TRBJ2-7; D remains unclear. V dropped 4 bases and J dropped 0 bases, with 10 bases sitting between them. Germline V lookup: CDR1 MNHEY, CDR2 SVGEGT. There are 14 residues in the CDR3. The CDR3 DNA is TGTGCCAGCAGTTCCCGGACGGACTCCTACGAGCAGTACTTC. Translation: CASSSRTDSYEQYF.

This clonotype was seen a handful of times. The chain is built from TRBV6-2 or TRBV6-3 and TRBJ2-7; D may match TRBD1 or TRBD2 (6 bases each). Trimming left V 2 bases short and J 0 bases short, with 17 bases between. The CDR3 covers 17 residues. CDR1 is MNHEY, CDR2 SVGEGT, per germline. In DNA form, the CDR3 reads TGTGCCAGCAGTTACGTCGCGGTGGGGGGCTACTCCTACGAGCAGTACTTC. Translating gives CASSYVAVGGYSYEQYF.

This clonotype was detected ten times or more. The V and J genes are TRBV6-2 or TRBV6-3 and TRBJ1-5; D is ambiguous. Germline V gene lookup returns CDR1 MNHEY and CDR2 SVGEGT. Trimming stripped 11 bases from V and 2 bases from J, with 10 bases between. The CDR3 extends over 12 amino acids. The CDR3 coding sequence is TGTGCCGGCAATTCCGGCAATCAGCCCCAGCATTTT. Its translation: CAGNSGNQPQHF.

The chain employs TRBV12-3 or TRBV12-4 and TRBJ2-1; D might be TRBD1 (5 bases). This CDR3 spans 14 amino acids. The V end lost 3 bases, the J end lost 1 base, and 7 bases lay between the germline ends. CDR3 bases: TGTGCCAGCAGTTTGCCAGGGTCCTACAATGAGCAGTTCTTC. It is translated as CASSLPGSYNEQFF.